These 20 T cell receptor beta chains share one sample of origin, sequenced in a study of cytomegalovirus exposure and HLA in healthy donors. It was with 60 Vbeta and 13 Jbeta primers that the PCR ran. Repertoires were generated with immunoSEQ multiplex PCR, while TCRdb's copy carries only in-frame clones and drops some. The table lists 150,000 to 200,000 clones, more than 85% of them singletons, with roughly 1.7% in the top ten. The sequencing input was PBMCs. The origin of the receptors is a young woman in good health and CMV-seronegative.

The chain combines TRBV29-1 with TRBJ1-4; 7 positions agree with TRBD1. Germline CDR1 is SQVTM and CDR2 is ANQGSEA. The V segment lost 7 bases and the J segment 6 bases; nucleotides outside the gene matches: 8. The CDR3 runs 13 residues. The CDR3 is CSAFDREDEKLFF. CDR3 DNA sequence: TGCAGCGCTTTTGACAGGGAGGATGAAAAACTGTTTTTT. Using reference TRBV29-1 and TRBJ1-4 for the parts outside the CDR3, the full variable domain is SAVISQKPSRDICQRGTSLTIQCQVDSQVTMMFWYRQQPGQSLTLIATANQGSEATYESGFVIDKFPISRPNLTFSTLTVSNMSPEDSSIYLCSAFDREDEKLFFGSGTQLSVL.

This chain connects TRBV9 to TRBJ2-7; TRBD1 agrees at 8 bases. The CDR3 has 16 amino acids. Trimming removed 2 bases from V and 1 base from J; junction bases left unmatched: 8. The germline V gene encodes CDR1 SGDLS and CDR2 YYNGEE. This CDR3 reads CASSVGNRDRSYEQYF. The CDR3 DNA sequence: TGTGCCAGCAGCGTTGGAAACCGGGACAGGTCCTACGAGCAGTACTTC.

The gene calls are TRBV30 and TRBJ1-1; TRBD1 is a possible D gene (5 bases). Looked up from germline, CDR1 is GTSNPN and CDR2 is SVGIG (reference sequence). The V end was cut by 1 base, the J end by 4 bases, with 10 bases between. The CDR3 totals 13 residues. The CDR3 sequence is CAWSGPRATEAFF. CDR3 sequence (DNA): TGTGCCTGGAGTGGCCCCAGGGCCACTGAAGCTTTCTTT.

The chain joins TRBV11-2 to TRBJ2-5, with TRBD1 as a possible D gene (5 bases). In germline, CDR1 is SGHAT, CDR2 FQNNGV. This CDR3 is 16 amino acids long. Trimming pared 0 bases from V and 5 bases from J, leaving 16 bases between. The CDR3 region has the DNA TGTGCCAGCAGCTTAGATGGGGCAGGGTTATTGGAGACCCAGTACTTC. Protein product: CASSLDGAGLLETQYF. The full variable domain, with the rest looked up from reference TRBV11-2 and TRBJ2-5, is EAGVAQSPRYKIIEKRQSVAFWCNPISGHATLYWYQQILGQGPKLLIQFQNNGVVDDSQLPKDRFSAERLKGVDSTLKIQPAKLEDSAVYLCASSLDGAGLLETQYFGPGTRLLVL.

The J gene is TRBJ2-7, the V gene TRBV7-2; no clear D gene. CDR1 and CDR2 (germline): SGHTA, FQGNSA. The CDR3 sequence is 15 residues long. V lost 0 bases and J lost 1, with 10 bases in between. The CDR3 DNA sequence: TGTGCCAGCAGCTTAGCGCTTGGCTCTTCCTACGAGCAGTACTTC. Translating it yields CASSLALGSSYEQYF.

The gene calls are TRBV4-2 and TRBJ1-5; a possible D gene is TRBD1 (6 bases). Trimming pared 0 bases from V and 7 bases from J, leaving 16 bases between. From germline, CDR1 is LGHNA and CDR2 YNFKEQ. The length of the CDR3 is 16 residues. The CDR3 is CASSQDLGAARQPQHF. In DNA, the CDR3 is TGTGCCAGCAGCCAAGATTTGGGGGCGGCCCGGCAGCCCCAGCATTTT.

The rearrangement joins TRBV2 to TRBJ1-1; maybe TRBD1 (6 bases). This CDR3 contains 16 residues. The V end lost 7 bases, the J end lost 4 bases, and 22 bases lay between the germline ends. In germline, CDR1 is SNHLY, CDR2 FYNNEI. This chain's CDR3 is CASKNRLELQGTEAFF. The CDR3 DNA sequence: TGTGCCAGCAAGAACCGTTTGGAATTACAGGGCACTGAAGCTTTCTTT.

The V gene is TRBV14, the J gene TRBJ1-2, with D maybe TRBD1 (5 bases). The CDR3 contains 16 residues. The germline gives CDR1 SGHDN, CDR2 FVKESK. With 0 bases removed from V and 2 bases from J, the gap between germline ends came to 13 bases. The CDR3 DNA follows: TGTGCCAGCAGCCAAGAAGCCCAGGGATGGAACTATGGCTACACCTTC. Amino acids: CASSQEAQGWNYGYTF.

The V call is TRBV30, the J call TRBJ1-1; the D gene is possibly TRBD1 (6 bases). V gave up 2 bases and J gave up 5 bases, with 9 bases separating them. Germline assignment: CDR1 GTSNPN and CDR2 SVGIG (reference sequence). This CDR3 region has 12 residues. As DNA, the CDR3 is TGTGCCTGGAGTAGCCAGGGGACTGAAGCTTTCTTT. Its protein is CAWSSQGTEAFF.

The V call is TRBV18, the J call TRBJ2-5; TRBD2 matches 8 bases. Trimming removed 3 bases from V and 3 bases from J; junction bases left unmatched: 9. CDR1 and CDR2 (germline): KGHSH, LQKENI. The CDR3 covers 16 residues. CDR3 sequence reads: CASSPLGGGEEETQYF. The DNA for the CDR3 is TGTGCCAGCTCACCCCTCGGGGGGGGAGAGGAAGAGACCCAGTACTTC.

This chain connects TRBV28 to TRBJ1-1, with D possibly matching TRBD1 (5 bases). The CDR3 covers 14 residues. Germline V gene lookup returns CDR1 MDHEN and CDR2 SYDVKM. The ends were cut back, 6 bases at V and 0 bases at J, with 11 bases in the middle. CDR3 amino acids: CASSPRVLNTEAFF. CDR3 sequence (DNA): TGTGCCAGCAGCCCCAGGGTCCTGAACACTGAAGCTTTCTTT.

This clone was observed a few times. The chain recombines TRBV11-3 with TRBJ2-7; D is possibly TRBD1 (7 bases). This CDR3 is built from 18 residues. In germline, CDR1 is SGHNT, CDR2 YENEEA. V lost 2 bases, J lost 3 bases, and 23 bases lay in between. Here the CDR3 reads CASSLTQGGTAEIYEQYF. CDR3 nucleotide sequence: TGTGCCAGCAGCTTAACACAAGGAGGGACAGCAGAGATCTACGAGCAGTACTTC.

The CDR3 coding sequence is TGCGCCAGCAGCGACCGGAGGGCTAGCACTTTCGAGACCCAGTACTTC. Translated, it gives CASSDRRASTFETQYF. This chain joins TRBV10-1 and TRBJ2-5, with D possibly TRBD2 on 6 matching bases. Germline loops: CDR1 WNHNN, CDR2 SYGVQD (reference sequence). The CDR3 covers 16 residues. V lost 6 bases, J lost 5 bases, and 22 bases lay in between.

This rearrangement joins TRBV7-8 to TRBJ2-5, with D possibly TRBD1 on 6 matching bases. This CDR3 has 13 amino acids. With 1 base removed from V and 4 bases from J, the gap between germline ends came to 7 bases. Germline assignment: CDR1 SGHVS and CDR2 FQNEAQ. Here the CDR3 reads CASSLGGGETQYF. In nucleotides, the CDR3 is TGTGCCAGCAGCTTAGGAGGGGGAGAGACCCAGTACTTC.

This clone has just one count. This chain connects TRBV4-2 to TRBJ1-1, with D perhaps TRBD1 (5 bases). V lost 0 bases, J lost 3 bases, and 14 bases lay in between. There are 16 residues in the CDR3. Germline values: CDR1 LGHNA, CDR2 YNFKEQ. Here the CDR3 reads CASSQEWVGGDTEAFF. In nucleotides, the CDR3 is TGTGCCAGCAGCCAAGAGTGGGTGGGAGGGGACACTGAAGCTTTCTTT.

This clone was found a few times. The CDR3 region is CASSTNDRAGNTIYF. The DNA of the CDR3 is TGTGCCAGCAGCACGAATGACAGGGCAGGAAACACCATATATTTT. The chain links TRBV6-5 to TRBJ1-3, with 7 bases matching TRBD1. CDR1 MNHEY and CDR2 SVGAGI come from the germline V gene. V lost 6 bases to trimming and J lost 4 bases; unmatched junction nucleotides: 9. The CDR3 runs 15 residues.

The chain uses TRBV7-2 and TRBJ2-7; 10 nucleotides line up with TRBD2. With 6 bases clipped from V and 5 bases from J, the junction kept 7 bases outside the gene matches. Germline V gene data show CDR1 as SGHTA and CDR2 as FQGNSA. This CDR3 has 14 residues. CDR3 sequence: CASSSSGSFNEQYF. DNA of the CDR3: TGTGCCAGCAGTTCTAGCGGGAGTTTTAACGAGCAGTACTTC.

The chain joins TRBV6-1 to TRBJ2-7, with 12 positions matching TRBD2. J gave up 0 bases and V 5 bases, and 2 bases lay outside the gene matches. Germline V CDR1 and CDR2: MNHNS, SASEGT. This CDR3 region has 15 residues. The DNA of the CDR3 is TGTGCCAGCAGTCGGACTAGCGGGGTCTCCTACGAGCAGTACTTC. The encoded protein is CASSRTSGVSYEQYF.

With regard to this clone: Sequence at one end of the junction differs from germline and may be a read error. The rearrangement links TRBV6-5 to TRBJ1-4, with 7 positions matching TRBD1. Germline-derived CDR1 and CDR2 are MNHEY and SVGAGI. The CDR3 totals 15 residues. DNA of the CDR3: TGTGCCAGCAGCTACTCAGGGACAGTAGGTGAAAAACTGTTTTTT. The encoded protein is CASSYSGTVGEKLFF.

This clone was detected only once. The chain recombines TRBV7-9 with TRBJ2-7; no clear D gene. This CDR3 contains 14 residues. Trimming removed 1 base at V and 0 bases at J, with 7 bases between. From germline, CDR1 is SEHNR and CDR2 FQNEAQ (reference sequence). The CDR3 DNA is TGTGCCAGCAGCTTAGAAGGCGGCTCCTACGAGCAGTACTTC. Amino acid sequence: CASSLEGGSYEQYF.